This T cell receptor (beta chain) comes out of a study of OX40 agonist ivuxolimab in advanced cancers. There are 12 residues in the CDR3. Trimming took off 0 bases at V and 2 bases at J, with 3 bases between the two ends. The germline gives CDR1 SGHRS, CDR2 YFSETQ. Produced via immunoSEQ multiplex PCR; TCRdb's table is partial and in-frame only. Of some 65,000 clones listed, around 87% were seen once; the top ten hold 0.38%. With regard to this clone: Its specificity is unknown.

The study's findings and limits: With doses of 0.1-3.0 mg/kg, partial responders showed among the lowest clonal expansion. Nonresponders included some who also had low normalized T-cell clonal expansion. In the 0.1 to 3.0 mg/kg range, CD4+ and CD8+ blood T cells had expanded clonally by week 6.

Sequenced material: CD4+ or CD8+ T cells sorted from blood, taken in a trial of the OX40 agonist ivuxolimab. The TCR sequence derives from an adult with an advanced solid tumor such as melanoma, head and neck, liver or kidney cancer. The chain joins TRBV5-1 to TRBJ2-7, with D hard to call. The CDR3 DNA follows: TGCGCCAGCAGCTTGGAAACCTACGAGCAGTACTTC. Protein: CASSLETYEQYF.